This TCR beta chain was observed in a study of regulatory T cells in long-lasting Graves disease (dated by TCRdb to 2020 to 2023). The study in broad terms: Antithyroid drugs had been taken for less than 3 months by newly diagnosed Graves' disease patients. Patients with persistent Graves' disease were compared with patients with newly diagnosed Graves' disease using TCR sequencing and RNA sequencing of peripheral blood. The study was conducted in China and was registered as a clinical trial. A total of around 35 samples underwent TCR sequencing: approximately 13 from persistent and roughly 20 from newly diagnosed Graves' disease patients.

V is clipped by 1 base and J by 6 bases, and the sequence between their germline boundaries is 12 bases long. Sequences DFQATT (CDR1) and SNEGSKA (CDR2) are obtained from the germline V gene (reference sequence). The CDR3 runs 13 amino acids, cysteine and phenylalanine included. Only the CDR3 DNA stays, 39 bases, in frame from base 1. Read against the paper, the sample's time point label means: newly diagnosed GD, antithyroid drugs for less than 3 months. For both TCR sequencing and RNA sequencing, RNA was extracted from PBMCs using TRIzol. Graves' disease was diagnosed according to American Thyroid Association guidelines. The patients came from an endocrinology department in Xi'an, China. Each patient gave 9 to 10 milliliters of peripheral blood, collected in an EDTA anticoagulant tube. Ficoll Paque Plus density gradient separation was used to isolate PBMCs, and no additional T cell sorting was done. RNA quality was checked with an Agilent 2100 Bioanalyzer and agarose gel, and concentration with a NanoDrop 2000.

Paper-wide results and their limitations: Compared with newly diagnosed patients, patients with persistent Graves' disease had lower TCR Shannon entropy and fewer highly expanded clones, which suggests clonal expansion. A larger number of public clonotypes was shared among persistent patients (approximately 2,500) than among newly diagnosed patients (roughly 1,000). Peripheral blood alone was examined, since thyroid tissue, which constituted the primary lesion, could not be accessed. Persistent disease showed preferential use of TRBV28, TRBJ1-2 and TRBJ2-5, whereas newly diagnosed disease favored TRBV20-1 and TRBJ2-1. Sequencing and analysis were restricted to the TCR beta chain. The authors noted that the small sample size was a limitation that may lower accuracy.

The protocol used for the library was multiplex PCR. TCRdb records Illumina HiSeq 4000 as the sequencer. CDR3 regions were amplified by Arm-PCR with iRepertoire HTBI primers to construct TCR beta libraries. PCR products were gel purified before sequencing. Concerning the study's data processing: Across samples, around 62 TRBV and 13 to 15 TRBJ segments were identified and used for gene usage analysis of CDR3 amino acid clonotypes. Filtered high-quality paired reads were merged into contigs using COPE and FqMerger. BLAST was used to align contigs to IMGT TRBV, TRBD and TRBJ reference genes, and CDR3 was defined according to IMGT. Clonotypes above 0.1% frequency were classified as highly expanded clones. Repertoire diversity was measured by Shannon entropy, and V-J evenness by the Gini coefficient. Public clonotypes were defined as clonotypes shared by more than one individual. TCRdb redid the processing of the public reads, applying fastp at Q25 and MiXCR, and retained in-frame beta chains. Each entry is one CDR3 protein sequence, shown with its most common DNA and genes. TCRdb assigned the V and J calls; the authors' analysis was not used. The sample records a few hundred thousand distinct CDR3 sequences, approximately 15% of which are singletons. 30% of the sample belongs to the ten largest clones.

This clonotype appeared many times. Its antigen remains undetermined. No much larger clonotype is one base removed from it; base qualities were not supplied. Separately, the same data were catalogued under a study of T cells in Graves' hyperthyroidism and ophthalmopathy. The second paper states: Graves' hyperthyroidism was defined as stable when no progression to ophthalmopathy occurred over 18 months of follow-up. Hyperthyroidism patients were aged 18 to 65 years and newly diagnosed, with disease duration of less than 2 months. The study excluded patients with uncontrolled infections, other autoimmune diseases, pregnancy or lactation. Diagnoses relied on clinical symptoms, serum thyroxine and TRAb, thyroid ultrasound and orbital computed tomography. The TCR CDR3 was subjected to a first round of RT-PCR using the HTBI primer set and the Qiagen OneStep RT-PCR kit. Most expanded thyroid clonotypes (frequency above 0.001) were also detected in blood, suggesting blood repertoires may reflect thyroid immune responses. A model built on a 13 V-J signature distinguished ophthalmopathy from stable hyperthyroidism, reaching about 89% sensitivity and approximately 83% specificity in cross-validation and 80%/75% in testing. During validation, the model predicted progression to ophthalmopathy a median of about 6.5 months ahead of onset, with more than 55% sensitivity and about 75% specificity. To identify TCR V-J signatures that set the groups apart, the researchers used a discovery cohort of 100 patients, made up of 43 with Graves' ophthalmopathy and 55 to 65 with stable Graves' hyperthyroidism. An independent validation cohort of 18 to 20 hyperthyroidism patients and 17 patients who later progressed to ophthalmopathy tested prospective prediction of ophthalmopathy. For training and testing, the 100 or so patients in the discovery cohort were randomly divided in a 7:3 ratio. The study also compared thyroid tissue and blood T-cell repertoires from more than 5 Graves' hyperthyroidism patients. Once sampling was done, hyperthyroidism patients were given methimazole at a starting dose of 30 mg daily, whereas ophthalmopathy patients were given high-dose intravenous methylprednisolone. The libraries were constructed in a second round of multiplex PCR and then size-selected and purified. Libraries were sequenced paired-end with 100 bp reads on an Illumina HiSeq2000. SOAPnuke was used to process the raw data, with reads discarded if the reads contained adapters or uncalled bases, had a mean Phred below 15, or lacked an exact constant-primer or identifier match. High-quality paired reads were merged with COPE v1.2.5, and unique nucleotide sequences were defined as clonotypes. Clonotypes were aligned to IMGT TRBV, TRBD and TRBJ reference segments using MiTCR v1.1. Only V-J combinations with frequency above 0.0001, covering about 99% of repertoires, were analysed. A TCS score was defined as the ratio of F50 (clonal expansion) to E x V (chaos), with BLOSUM62-based TCRdist applied between CDR3 peptides within each V-J. Welch's t-statistics and random forest reduced around 520 V-J features to about 12, which were used in a naive Bayes classifier (R e1071). No statistical method was used to fix the sample size in advance, and group allocation was not hidden from the investigators. TCR Vbeta CDR3 sequencing of 130 to 150 peripheral blood samples (approximately 44 ophthalmopathy, 75 to 80 hyperthyroidism and roughly 17 progressor patients) is reported in the paper.

The input for sequencing was peripheral blood mononuclear cells (PBMCs), taken at new diagnosis, from a patient treated with antithyroid drugs. The receptor was derived from a man aged 40-50 years with Graves disease. Donor details come from another sample of the same person, matched by shared clones. The chain uses TRBV20-1 and TRBJ1-2; D gene: possibly TRBD1, on 5 matching bases. DNA sequence: TGCAGTGCTAGAGGTGCGGGGGTTAATGGCTACACCTTC. It encodes CSARGAGVNGYTF.